This record covers a single TCR beta chain. Its antigen is undetermined. This record comes from a study of regulatory T cells in long-lasting Graves disease. General study findings and limits: Accuracy may have suffered from the small sample size. New patients shared fewer public clonotypes (about 1,000) than persistent patients did (about 3,000).

The time point: persistent/refractory GD, antithyroid drugs over 5 years with positive TRAb. The TCR library was made from RNA extracted from PBMCs. Patients came from an endocrinology department in Xi'an, China. CDR3 regions were amplified by Arm-PCR using iRepertoire HTBI primers to build TCR beta libraries. MiXCR was run by TCRdb on the multiplex PCR reads, yielding one entry per CDR3 protein. The sample has about 310,000 distinct CDR3 sequences, around 21% seen once. There are 11 residues in the CDR3. Germline V gene sequence: CDR1 MNHNS, CDR2 SASEGT. V was trimmed by 6 bases and J by 16 bases, leaving 16 bases between them.

The chain employs TRBV6-1 and TRBJ1-3, with unresolved D. This sequence was found in a female donor with Graves disease. The material sequenced was peripheral blood mononuclear cells (PBMCs), taken when the disease was refractory, from a patient treated with antithyroid drugs. CDR3 coding DNA: TGTGCCAGCAGAAGAGATCACAGATTGTATTTT. It specifies CASRRDHRLYF.